The present entry profiles one T cell receptor (beta chain) with its context. These data belong to a study of blood T cell repertoires in COVID-19. Overall study: PBMCs, B-cell-depleted T cells, or T cells were the source of the cDNA or gDNA that made up the material.

Trimming removed 4 bases at V and 0 bases at J, with 15 bases between. Germline values: CDR1 LGHNA, CDR2 YSLEER. The CDR3 has 17 amino acids. TCRdb's table, derived via immunoSEQ multiplex PCR, lists solely in-frame clones and lacks some. The repertoire includes around 620,000 clones, approximately 90% of them detected once, and roughly 0.25% sits in the top ten. The sequencing input was peripheral blood. The clonotype comes from a woman under 30 with acute or convalescent COVID-19. The chain has TRBV4-3 and TRBJ1-4; D uncertain. The DNA for the CDR3 is TGCGCCAGCAGCCCCGGGAACACCGATGCAACTAATGAAAAACTGTTTTTT. Its protein product is CASSPGNTDATNEKLFF.